Following are 26 T cell receptor beta chains from one sample sequenced in a study of technical replicates of blood from several donors (dated by TCRdb to about 2017). The method behind the library was the immunoSEQ multiplex PCR assay. As stored in TCRdb, this immuneACCESS dataset retains in-frame rearrangements with V and J assigned. A fraction of the clones does not appear; measured against another copy, unresolved V genes explain less than half of the discrepancy, and the remainder lacks a known reason. The sample table contains roughly 70,000 clones; only one count was recorded for roughly 90% of them. Of the sample, around 4.6% falls within the top ten clones. The sequenced material came from PBMCs. Source of these receptors: a human donor in good health. Some clones in this sample may be carry-over from other donors' samples.

The gene calls are TRBV7-3 and TRBJ2-7, with a tentative D call TRBD2 (5 bases). The CDR3 runs 13 residues. Between the trimmed V and J ends, which lost 4 bases and 7 bases, there was a span of 14 bases. CDR1 and CDR2 (germline): SGHTA, FQGTGA. The CDR3 reads CASSSPGPGEQYF. The CDR3 nucleotides are TGTGCCAGCAGCTCCCCGGGCCCGGGAGAGCAGTACTTC.

The rearrangement uses TRBV4-1 and TRBJ1-2, with D unclear. The CDR3 has 15 amino acids. Germline lookup yields CDR1 MGHRA and CDR2 YSYEKL. Trimming shortened V by 2 bases and J by 1 base, and 11 bases separated the two germline ends. CDR3 in DNA: TGCGCCAGCAGCCAAATACGGGATTATAACTATGGCTACACCTTC. Its protein is CASSQIRDYNYGYTF.

V and J are TRBV5-4 and TRBJ2-5; 14 bases fit TRBD2. Germline CDR1 SGHNT, CDR2 YYREEE (reference sequence). The CDR3 contains 16 residues. J gave up 2 bases and V 4 bases, and 4 bases lay outside the gene matches. CDR3 region: CASSRGTSGGQETQYF. As DNA, the CDR3 is TGTGCCAGCAGCCGGGGGACTAGCGGGGGACAAGAGACCCAGTACTTC.

This chain links TRBV6-6 with TRBJ2-7; 8 bases line up with TRBD1. CDR3 length equals 14 residues. Germline assignment: CDR1 MNHNY and CDR2 SVGAGI (reference sequence). V trimming: 0 bases; J trimming: 6 bases; junction bases outside the gene matches: 4. CDR3 nucleotides: TGTGCCAGCAGTTACTCCGACAGGGGTCCCGAGCAGTACTTC. Translating it yields CASSYSDRGPEQYF.

The chain combines TRBV28 with TRBJ2-7; D ambiguous. Trimming took 8 bases from V and 5 from J, leaving 10 bases between them. CDR3 length equals 11 residues. Germline values: CDR1 MDHEN, CDR2 SYDVKM. The CDR3 coding sequence is TGTGCCAGCTCGTCGCGCCACGAGCAGTACTTC. Translation: CASSSRHEQYF.

V is TRBV10-3 and J is TRBJ2-1, with D possibly matching TRBD2 (6 bases). CDR3 length: 16 residues. The V end was cut by 7 bases, the J end by 0 bases, with 16 bases between. CDR1 and CDR2 from the germline V gene are ENHRY and SYGVKD. CDR3 residues: CAITDGTSSSYNEQFF. In DNA, the CDR3 is TGTGCCATCACCGATGGGACTTCTAGCTCCTACAATGAGCAGTTCTTC.

The chain links TRBV6-5 to TRBJ1-2; 9 positions match TRBD1. In germline, CDR1 is MNHEY, CDR2 SVGAGI. There are 14 residues in the CDR3. Losses at the gene ends were 9 bases for V and 5 bases for J; bases not matched to a gene: 10. The CDR3 DNA follows: TGTGCCAGGCTTTACTTGGACAGGGGATATGGCTACACCTTC. Amino acid sequence: CARLYLDRGYGYTF.

The chain has TRBV9 and TRBJ2-3; 9 positions match TRBD2. The CDR3 totals 17 residues. The V segment lost 0 bases and the J segment 6 bases; nucleotides outside the gene matches: 11. Per the germline V gene, CDR1 is SGDLS and CDR2 is YYNGEE. This CDR3 reads CASSVALAGGGVDTQYF. CDR3 DNA: TGTGCCAGCAGCGTAGCTTTGGCGGGGGGGGGTGTCGATACGCAGTATTTT.

The V gene is TRBV7-3, the J gene TRBJ1-2; TRBD1 aligns across 9 bases. Germline lookup yields CDR1 SGHTA and CDR2 FQGTGA. The V and J ends lost 8 bases and 5 bases, in that order; junction bases with no gene match: 6. The CDR3 is 13 residues long. The CDR3 bases are TGTGCCAGCGGCGAGGGGACAGGGTATGGCTACACCTTC. Protein sequence: CASGEGTGYGYTF. Together with reference TRBV7-3 and TRBJ1-2, the CDR3 gives the full variable domain: GAGVSQTPSNKVTEKGKYVELRCDPISGHTALYWYRQSLGQGPEFLIYFQGTGAADDSGLPNDRFFAVRPEGSVSTLKIQRTERGDSAVYLCASGEGTGYGYTFGSGTRLTVV.

CDR3 amino acids: CASSALAGGGDEQFF. The CDR3 DNA reads as TGTGCCAGTAGTGCGCTAGCGGGAGGGGGAGATGAGCAGTTCTTC. This rearrangement joins TRBV19 to TRBJ2-1, with 12 bases identical to TRBD2. Germline CDR1 and CDR2: LNHDA and SQIVND (reference sequence). CDR3 size: 15 residues. J gave up 8 bases and V 5 bases, and 7 bases lay outside the gene matches.

This chain connects TRBV10-3 to TRBJ2-5; D gene uncertain. The CDR3 has 14 amino acids. Germline CDR1 reads ENHRY; CDR2 reads SYGVKD. V shed 0 bases and J shed 1 base, with 6 bases lying between them. The CDR3 coding sequence is TGTGCCATCAGTGAGTCGTGGCTCCAAGAGACCCAGTACTTC. This translates into CAISESWLQETQYF.

The chain links TRBV5-6 to TRBJ2-6; a weak D match, TRBD2 (6 bases). V dropped 3 bases and J dropped 1 base, with 8 bases sitting between them. Per the germline V gene, CDR1 is SGHDT and CDR2 is YYEEEE. This CDR3 has 15 residues. In nucleotides, the CDR3 is TGTGCCAGCAGCTCCGCGGGGTCTGGGGCCAACGTCCTGACTTTC. Protein sequence: CASSSAGSGANVLTF. The whole variable domain, filled in from reference TRBV5-6 and TRBJ2-6, reads DAGVTQSPTHLIKTRGQQVTLRCSPKSGHDTVSWYQQALGQGPQFIFQYYEEEERQRGNFPDRFSGHQFPNYSSELNVNALLLGDSALYLCASSSAGSGANVLTFGAGSRLTVL.

The chain joins TRBV4-2 to TRBJ2-5; D uncertain. The CDR3 contains 13 residues. V was trimmed by 1 base and J by 5 bases, leaving 8 bases between them. Germline CDR1 and CDR2: LGHNA and YNFKEQ. In DNA form, the CDR3 reads TGTGCCAGCAGCCAAGTATCCCTGGAGACCCAGTACTTC. Residues: CASSQVSLETQYF.

The V and J genes are TRBV10-3 and TRBJ2-3, with 8 bases lining up with TRBD2. Trimming cost V 6 bases and J 1 base; bases outside gene matches: 6. The CDR3 sequence is 15 residues long. CDR1 and CDR2 from the germline V gene are ENHRY and SYGVKD. The CDR3 protein is CAISEAGARTDTQYF. CDR3 sequence (DNA): TGTGCCATCAGCGAAGCGGGGGCCCGCACAGATACGCAGTATTTT.

V usage is TRBV5-1 and J usage is TRBJ2-7, with TRBD1 identical over 8 bases. J was trimmed by 3 bases and V by 0 bases; bases with no gene match: 2. The CDR3 consists of 14 residues. Germline loops: CDR1 SGHRS, CDR2 YFSETQ. In DNA, the CDR3 is TGCGCCAGCAGCTTGGAGGGACAGGTCTACGAGCAGTACTTC. Encoded protein: CASSLEGQVYEQYF.

The J gene is TRBJ2-2, the V gene TRBV5-1; 7 bases are a match to TRBD2. This CDR3 region has 16 residues. With 5 bases clipped from V and 2 bases from J, the junction kept 9 bases outside the gene matches. In germline, CDR1 is SGHRS, CDR2 YFSETQ. CDR3 nucleotide sequence: TGCGCCAGCAGTAATTGGCCTAGCGGAAACACCGGGGAGCTGTTTTTT. It codes for CASSNWPSGNTGELFF.

CDR3 protein: CASSQGQGSYNSPLHF. In DNA form, the CDR3 reads TGCGCCAGCAGCCAAGGTCAGGGGTCCTATAATTCACCCCTCCACTTT. The chain combines TRBV4-1 with TRBJ1-6, with TRBD1 as a possible D gene (6 bases). The CDR3 spans 16 residues. V was clipped by 1 base and J by 1 base, with 8 bases between them. Germline V gene lookup returns CDR1 MGHRA and CDR2 YSYEKL.

DNA for the CDR3: TGTGCCAGCAGCGAGGGACAGGGGGTCACTGAAGCTTTCTTT. Translated: CASSEGQGVTEAFF. The chain recombines TRBV5-6 with TRBJ1-1, with 11 bases that match TRBD1. J gave up 4 bases and V 4 bases, and 3 bases lay outside the gene matches. CDR1 is SGHDT, CDR2 YYEEEE, per germline. This CDR3 is built from 14 residues.

This clone showed up just a few times. V is TRBV19 and J is TRBJ1-1, with 9 nucleotides matching TRBD1. This CDR3 is built from 13 residues. V shed 6 bases and J 4 bases; nucleotides not matched to a gene: 3. The germline gives CDR1 LNHDA, CDR2 SQIVND (reference sequence). The CDR3 DNA reads as TGTGCCAGTAGAACAGGGGGCATCACTGAAGCTTTCTTT. It specifies CASRTGGITEAFF. The full variable domain, in which reference TRBV19 and TRBJ1-1 provide the parts outside the CDR3, is DGGITQSPKYLFRKEGQNVTLSCEQNLNHDAMYWYRQDPGQGLRLIYYSQIVNDFQKGDIAEGYSVSREKKESFPLTVTSAQKNPTAFYLCASRTGGITEAFFGQGTRLTVV.

This clone was counted a single time. This sequence joins TRBV15 and TRBJ1-1, with no clear D. V lost 1 base and J 1 base, leaving 10 bases between the germline ends. The CDR3 runs 15 residues. CDR1 and CDR2 (germline): LNHNV, YYDKDF (reference sequence). The DNA of the CDR3 is TGTGCCACCAGCAGAGGATTCGGCGGGAACACTGAAGCTTTCTTT. This encodes CATSRGFGGNTEAFF.

The chain employs TRBV11-2 and TRBJ2-7; TRBD1 agrees at 9 bases. With 3 bases clipped from V and 1 base from J, the junction kept 4 bases outside the gene matches. Germline V CDR1 and CDR2: SGHAT, FQNNGV. There are 15 residues in the CDR3. The CDR3, as DNA: TGTGCCAGCAGCTTGGGACAGGGCGATTCCTACGAGCAGTACTTC. Protein sequence: CASSLGQGDSYEQYF.

The chain's CDR3 is CASSLKDRGPYEQYF. CDR3 bases: TGTGCCAGCTCCCTGAAGGACAGGGGTCCCTACGAGCAGTACTTC. The chain uses TRBV18 and TRBJ2-7; 9 bases agree with TRBD1. CDR1 is KGHSH and CDR2 is LQKENI in the germline V gene. This CDR3 is built from 15 residues. The trim removed 6 bases at V and 2 bases at J, leaving 8 bases unmatched.

This rearrangement joins TRBV7-9 to TRBJ2-5, with TRBD2 identical over 8 bases. With 5 bases clipped from V and 0 bases from J, the junction kept 5 bases outside the gene matches. The CDR3 runs to 15 residues. Germline V gene sequence: CDR1 SEHNR, CDR2 FQNEAQ (reference sequence). In DNA form, the CDR3 reads TGTGCCAGCAGCCCTAGCGGGCGGTACCAAGAGACCCAGTACTTC. The encoded protein is CASSPSGRYQETQYF.

The table lists this clone with a few counts. V is TRBV6-6 and J is TRBJ1-5; D unclear. CDR3 length: 12 amino acids. Germline-derived CDR1 and CDR2 are MNHNY and SVGAGI (reference sequence). V lost 4 bases and J 11 bases, leaving 12 bases between the germline ends. The CDR3 nucleotides are TGTGCCAGCAGTTTCGATGGGCGGGCCCAGCATTTT. It yields the protein CASSFDGRAQHF.

The chain employs TRBV18 and TRBJ2-1, with D possibly matching TRBD2 (5 bases). The CDR3 is 14 amino acids. Deletions cut 5 bases from V and 3 bases from J, with 11 bases between. Germline CDR1 reads KGHSH; CDR2 reads LQKENI. CDR3 loop: CASSLDSSYNEQFF. CDR3 DNA sequence: TGTGCCAGCTCATTGGACTCTAGCTACAATGAGCAGTTCTTC.

The chain carries TRBV7-9 and TRBJ1-2, with a weak D call TRBD1 (6 bases). The CDR3 has 13 residues. Germline CDR1 and CDR2: SEHNR and FQNEAQ (reference sequence). Trimming stripped 5 bases from V and 6 bases from J, with 13 bases between. The CDR3 DNA is TGTGCCAGCAGCGTACAGGGAGGGGATGGCTACACCTTC. Protein product: CASSVQGGDGYTF.